The rows below give T cell receptor beta chains drawn from one sample of a study of T cells in Graves' hyperthyroidism and ophthalmopathy. Each CDR3 protein gets one entry after TCRdb re-called the multiplex PCR reads with MiXCR. This table holds 340,000 or so distinct CDR3 sequences, around 17% found once. The sequenced material came from blood. All receptors derive from a man aged 25 to 45 with Graves' hyperthyroidism. The CDR3 runs from the conserved cysteine through the conserved F or W. D genes are given only for firm matches. Rows may omit the clone size; those that give it use once, few, many or a size class.

cdr3_length clone_size d_call j_call v_call cdr3_nt cdr3_aa
15 . TRBD1 TRBJ1-6 TRBV28 TGTGCCAGCAGTTGGGAGACAGGGGCTAATTCACCCCTCCACTTT CASSWETGANSPLHF
13 few . TRBJ2-7 TRBV5-1 TGCGCCAGCAGCTTGGACGAGTACTACGAGCAGTACTTC CASSLDEYYEQYF
15 . . TRBJ2-3 TRBV12-3/TRBV12-4 TGTGCCAGCAGTTTACGTGGCCGGGAGACAGATACGCAGTATTTT CASSLRGRETDTQYF
16 many TRBD2 TRBJ2-3 TRBV2 TGTGCCCGCAGTGTCGGGACTAGCGTCGGCACAGATACGCAGTATTTT CARSVGTSVGTDTQYF
12 many . TRBJ1-2 TRBV2 TGTGCCAGCAGAGAGAGCTTGGGAGGCTACACCTTC CASRESLGGYTF
13 few . TRBJ1-6 TRBV6-5 TGTGCCAGCAGTTACTCGAAATGGTCACCCCTCCACTTT CASSYSKWSPLHF
14 . . TRBJ1-5 TRBV6-2/TRBV6-3 TGTGCCAGCAGGGCCACAGGGAACAATCAGCCCCAGCATTTT CASRATGNNQPQHF
16 . TRBD1 TRBJ1-2 TRBV5-6 TGTGCCAGCAGCTTGGGGACAGGGACGACTAACTATGGCTACACCTTC CASSLGTGTTNYGYTF
14 . TRBD1 TRBJ2-3 TRBV5-4 TGTGCCAGCAGCCGACAGGGCCCCACAGATACGCAGTATTTT CASSRQGPTDTQYF
17 many TRBD2 TRBJ2-1 TRBV20-1 TGCAGTGCTAGCGGGACTAGCGGGCTTACCTCCTACAATGAGCAGTTCTTC CSASGTSGLTSYNEQFF
15 few . TRBJ1-4 TRBV20-1 TGCAGTGCTAGAATTGCCCTTGCGGTCGAGGAAAAACTGTTTTTT CSARIALAVEEKLFF
19 . . TRBJ1-3 TRBV6-1 TGTGCCAGCAGTCCTGAGATCGACAGTGGAGTATCGCGTTGGAACACCATATATTTT CASSPEIDSGVSRWNTIYF
13 many . TRBJ1-1 TRBV20-1 TGCAGTGCCAGCCAGGGTTCGGACACTGAAGCTTTCTTT CSASQGSDTEAFF
19 few TRBD2 TRBJ2-1 TRBV5-1 TGCGCCAGCAGCTTGAGTGTGGCTAGCGGGAGGGTGGCCTACAATGAGCAGTTCTTC CASSLSVASGRVAYNEQFF
14 few . TRBJ2-7 TRBV27 TGTGCCAGCAGTTTATCAGCGAACACGGGGGAGCAGTACTTC CASSLSANTGEQYF
17 . . TRBJ2-1 TRBV28 TGTGCCAGCACCTCCGCCGGGACTGCTAACTCCTACAATGAGCAGTTCTTC CASTSAGTANSYNEQFF
17 . TRBD2 TRBJ2-5 TRBV11-2 TGTGCCAGCACCCGAACTTACCGCGGGAGGGCCGGGGAGACCCAGTACTTC CASTRTYRGRAGETQYF
15 . . TRBJ1-5 TRBV19 TGTGCCAGTAGTATTCGACTTACTAGTAGTCAGCCCCAGCATTTT CASSIRLTSSQPQHF
13 once TRBD2 TRBJ2-3 TRBV2 TGTGCCAGCACGGGAGGGGGTGCAGATACGCAGTATTTT CASTGGGADTQYF
19 . . TRBJ1-1 TRBV4-1 TGCGCCAGCAGCCCCGTGAGGACTTCAACGGGGATTATGAACACTGAAGCTTTCTTT CASSPVRTSTGIMNTEAFF
15 . . TRBJ2-5 TRBV9 TGTGCCAGCAGCGTAGTCCCAAGCGGTGAAGAGACCCAGTACTTC CASSVVPSGEETQYF
16 many . TRBJ2-3 TRBV20-1 TGCAGTGCTAGCGATTTAATAGCGGAGCACACAGATACGCAGTATTTT CSASDLIAEHTDTQYF
15 . . TRBJ1-2 TRBV7-9 TGTGCCAGCAGCTCAGACCGAAAACACAACTATAGCTACACCTTC CASSSDRKHNYSYTF
10 . . TRBJ2-4 TRBV24-1 TGTGCTACCAGTAGCGGTGTTCAGTACTTC CATSSGVQYF
17 . . TRBJ2-7 TRBV28 TGTGCCAGCAGTTTCGGGCCGAGGGTGTCGGGCCATGGGGAGCAGTACTTC CASSFGPRVSGHGEQYF
13 . . TRBJ1-2 TRBV11-3 TGTGCCAGCAGCCCAGAAGGGGTAGGCGGCTACACCTTC CASSPEGVGGYTF
16 few TRBD1 TRBJ1-2 TRBV29-1 TGCAGCGTTGAACCCCACGGGACAGGGGGGAACTATGGCTACACCTTC CSVEPHGTGGNYGYTF
15 . TRBD2 TRBJ2-7 TRBV28 TGTGCCAGCACGGGGACTAGCGGGAGATCGTACGAGCAGTACTTC CASTGTSGRSYEQYF
13 . . TRBJ2-5 TRBV19 TGTGCCAGTAGTATGGGCAGGCAGGGTACCCAGTACTTC CASSMGRQGTQYF
13 . . TRBJ2-7 TRBV7-6 TGTGCCAGCAGCTTATCTGTCACCTACGAGCAGTACTTC CASSLSVTYEQYF
15 many . TRBJ2-3 TRBV7-3 TGTGCCAGCAGGGGGGATACTGATCCATGGGATACGCAGTATTTT CASRGDTDPWDTQYF
12 many . TRBJ2-1 TRBV3-1 TGTGCCAGCAGCCAAGGGAACAATGAGCAGTTCTTC CASSQGNNEQFF
15 many TRBD1 TRBJ2-7 TRBV12-3/TRBV12-4 TGTGCCAGCAGTGAGACAGGGGCCGGGAACTACGAGCAGTACTTC CASSETGAGNYEQYF
12 many . TRBJ1-2 TRBV11-2 TGTGCCAGCAGCTTGTCCAGGGATGGCTACACCTTC CASSLSRDGYTF
18 few TRBD1 TRBJ2-6 TRBV7-8 TGTGCCAGCAGCTACATAACAGGGGGCGATTCCGGGGCCAACGTCCTGACTTTC CASSYITGGDSGANVLTF
14 many TRBD2 TRBJ2-1 TRBV28 TGTGCCAGCAGTTTTAGCGGGAATCTCAATGAGCAGTTCTTC CASSFSGNLNEQFF
14 . . TRBJ1-1 TRBV15 TGTGCCACCAGCAGAGATTTCGGGGGGCGCGAGCCTTTCTTT CATSRDFGGREPFF
11 . . TRBJ1-4 TRBV5-1 TGCGCCAGCAGCTCGGGACCAGAACTGTTTTTT CASSSGPELFF
16 many . TRBJ2-1 TRBV24-1 TGTGCCACCAGTGCCCAAGGGACTCACTCCTCGAGGGAGCAGTTCTTC CATSAQGTHSSREQFF
17 . . TRBJ2-6 TRBV7-9 TGTGCCAGCAGCTCACGGGGTGGAGTCTCTGGGGCCAACGTCCTGACTTTC CASSSRGGVSGANVLTF
15 few . TRBJ2-1 TRBV11-3 TGTGCCAGCAGCTTAGGGGCCGGGGGTCTCGATGAGCAGTTCTTC CASSLGAGGLDEQFF
16 many TRBD2 TRBJ2-1 TRBV20-1 TGCAGTGCTAGGATGTCGAGGCTAGCGGGAGGGAATGAGCAGTTCTTC CSARMSRLAGGNEQFF
13 . . TRBJ2-3 TRBV3-1 TGTGCCAGCAGCCCCAGGTGGACAGATACGCAGTATTTT CASSPRWTDTQYF
14 . TRBD2 TRBJ2-7 TRBV28 TGTGCCAGCAGTTCGGGGGGAGTTGGCTACGAGCAGTACTTC CASSSGGVGYEQYF
20 many . TRBJ1-2 TRBV6-1 TGTGCCAGCAGAAAGGGTGGTGGAAAGGGGAGGGGCGCCCATACCTATGGCTACACCTTC CASRKGGGKGRGAHTYGYTF
12 many . TRBJ1-1 TRBV5-1 TGCGCCAGCAGCTGGTCGGGCACTGAAGCTTTCTTT CASSWSGTEAFF
15 few TRBD1 TRBJ2-1 TRBV27 TGTGCCAGCAGTTTATGGGACAGGGCCCCCAATGAGCAGTTCTTC CASSLWDRAPNEQFF
15 few TRBD1 TRBJ1-1 TRBV12-3/TRBV12-4 TGTGCCAGCAGCCTGGGAGGGACAGTGAGCACTGAAGCTTTCTTT CASSLGGTVSTEAFF
13 . . TRBJ1-5 TRBV7-2 TGTGCCAGCAGCGGGGAAGCTAATCAGCCCCAGCATTTT CASSGEANQPQHF
12 few . TRBJ1-2 TRBV9 TGTGCCAGCAGCGTAGCGGGGGATGGCTACACCTTC CASSVAGDGYTF
14 few . TRBJ1-2 TRBV9 TGTGCCAGCAGCGTAGGGACCGGCCGGCCGGGCTACACCTTC CASSVGTGRPGYTF
12 many . TRBJ2-7 TRBV12-3/TRBV12-4 TGTGCCAGCAGTTTTTGGGGCGGCGAGCAGTACTTC CASSFWGGEQYF